Described below is a single T cell receptor (beta chain) sequence and its context. The data belong to a study of blood T cell repertoires in COVID-19. Whole-study context: Material from acute and convalescent COVID-19 was sourced from the United States, Italy and Spain. From T cells, B-cell-depleted T cells, or PBMCs came the material, which was cDNA or gDNA.

Authors' data handling: Scientists estimated how many nucleated cells there were by amplifying reference gene primers. The table came from immunoSEQ multiplex PCR; TCRdb's copy has only in-frame clones and leaves some out. For V, J and clone size, that table is used; D and trimming come from the DNA. The sample lists some 130,000 clones, under 90% seen once, with around 45% in the top ten. The CDR3 has 17 amino acids. With 5 bases clipped from V and 0 bases from J, the junction kept 8 bases outside the gene matches. Germline V CDR1 and CDR2: LNHNV, YYDKDF (reference sequence). The source is a human donor in a cohort sampled during active COVID-19. The chain joins TRBV15 to TRBJ2-7, with 12 bases lining up with TRBD2. The specimen sequenced was peripheral blood. In DNA form, the CDR3 reads TGTGCCACCAGCGTGGGGCTAGCGGGAGGGAGCTCCTACGAGCAGTACGTC. As protein: CATSVGLAGGSSYEQYV.